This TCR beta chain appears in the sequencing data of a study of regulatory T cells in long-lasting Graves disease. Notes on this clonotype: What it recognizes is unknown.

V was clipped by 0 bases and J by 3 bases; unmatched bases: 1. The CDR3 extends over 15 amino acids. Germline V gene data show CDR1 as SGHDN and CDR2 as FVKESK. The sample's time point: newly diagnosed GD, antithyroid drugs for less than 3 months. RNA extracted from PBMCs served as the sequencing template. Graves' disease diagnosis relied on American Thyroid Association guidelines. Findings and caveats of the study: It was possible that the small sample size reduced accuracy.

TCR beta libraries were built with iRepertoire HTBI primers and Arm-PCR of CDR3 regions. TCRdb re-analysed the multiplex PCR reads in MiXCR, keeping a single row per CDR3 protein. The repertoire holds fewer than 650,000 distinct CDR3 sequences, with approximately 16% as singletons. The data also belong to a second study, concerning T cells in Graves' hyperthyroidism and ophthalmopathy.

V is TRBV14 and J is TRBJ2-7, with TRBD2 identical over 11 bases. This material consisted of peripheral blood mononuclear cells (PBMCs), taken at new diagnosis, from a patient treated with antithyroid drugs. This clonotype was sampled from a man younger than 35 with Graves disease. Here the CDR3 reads CASSQDGTSGYEQYF. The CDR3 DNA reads TGTGCCAGCAGCCAAGATGGGACTAGCGGCTACGAGCAGTACTTC.